The sequence of this TCR beta chain was determined in a study of T cell responses to AZD1222 COVID-19 vaccine. As to this clone: Its specificity is not known.

Using immunoSEQ multiplex PCR, the repertoire was profiled, and TCRdb retains in-frame clones only, with some absent. The sample holds 150,000 to 200,000 clones, 80% to 90% seen once. The V end was cut by 10 bases, the J end by 2 bases, with 12 bases between. This CDR3 comprises 14 residues. Per the germline V gene, CDR1 is MNHEY and CDR2 is SVGAGI. Study-wide results and caveats: The CD4 TCRs associated with vaccination extended across spike and predominated at 160-218 and 743-854. A mostly white British donor set with more females was recruited, and clonal diversity was possibly underestimated.

The input for sequencing was peripheral blood, taken on day 0 of AZD1222 vaccination. The TCR comes from an adult in good health. The V gene is TRBV6-5, the J gene TRBJ1-6; D not resolved. The CDR3 loop reads CAIKGIPYNSPLHF. The CDR3 nucleotides are TGTGCCATCAAAGGGATCCCCTATAATTCACCCCTCCACTTT.